What follows describes a single TCR beta chain. The antigen is not known. Germline V gives CDR1 SGDLS, CDR2 YYNGEE. Trimming removed 0 bases from V and 9 bases from J; junction bases left unmatched: 8. The CDR3 covers 15 residues. The data were obtained in a study of T cell repertoires in cytomegalovirus infection. Whole-study context: The authors relied on CMV epitopes, both recently identified HLA-C-restricted and well-studied HLA-B-restricted. CMV infection and matching HLA type were both indicated by public TCR beta signatures. Study results and caveats: HLA-C-restricted CMV-specific TCR beta clonotypes prevailed in the ex vivo response.

MiXCR, run by TCRdb on the reads, gives a single entry per CDR3 protein. Of about 920,000 distinct CDR3 sequences in the sample, 31% were seen once. This chain links TRBV9 with TRBJ2-1; 8 nucleotides agree with TRBD1. Sequences were derived from cultured CD8+ T cells from PBMCs, sampled from culture after CMV antigen stimulation. The sequence was collected from a human donor in good health (CMV status not recorded). Some clones in this sample may be carry-over from other donors' samples. The CDR3 sequence: CASSVGAGGLGEQFF. In nucleotides, the CDR3 is TGTGCCAGCAGCGTAGGGGCAGGGGGCCTCGGTGAGCAGTTCTTC. The full variable domain, rest sourced from reference TRBV9 and TRBJ2-1, is DSGVTQTPKHLITATGQRVTLRCSPRSGDLSVYWYQQSLDQGLQFLIQYYNGEERAKGNILERFSAQQFPDLHSELNLSSLELGDSALYFCASSVGAGGLGEQFFGPGTRLTVL.